This T cell receptor (beta chain) was documented in a study of cytomegalovirus exposure and HLA in healthy donors. For the study at large: When about 400 donors were genotyped, about 80% of them were found to fall in the Caucasian-associated ancestry cluster. General study points: Three CMV-associated chains proved CMV antigen-specific in vitro. For cytomegalovirus status, the classifier reportedly gave diagnoses with high specificity and sensitivity.

This PCR relied on a set of 60 Vbeta primers and 13 Jbeta primers. The assay was immunoSEQ multiplex PCR, and TCRdb's table has in-frame clones only and misses some. The data show roughly 150,000 clones, with 82% seen just once and more than 6.5% held by the top ten. The CDR3 runs to 17 residues. Germline CDR1 SGHRS, CDR2 YFSETQ. This clone was seen once. The antigen remains unidentified. At one end, the junction sequence differs from germline, possibly due to a read error. The source is a woman aged 50 to 60 in good health and CMV-seropositive. Sequencing was done on a sample of PBMCs. This sequence joins TRBV5-1 and TRBJ2-5; TRBD2 matches 11 bases. With the DNA end fitting TRBJ2-7 better, the J assignment may be wrong. In DNA form, the CDR3 reads TGCGCCAGCAGCGAGGGAACTAGCGGGGGTCCCTCCAACGAGCAGTACTTC. It translates to CASSEGTSGGPSNEQYF.